These 21 T cell receptor beta chains came from one sample sequenced in a study of shared clonotypes between healthy human individuals. Clones were read by immunoSEQ multiplex PCR, and TCRdb kept only the in-frame ones, dropping some. Of under 600,000 clones in the sample, around 79% are singletons; the top ten hold approximately 12%. Sequenced sample: PBMCs. Source of these receptors: a middle-aged woman in good health. Some clones in this sample may be carry-over from other donors' samples.

The rearrangement links TRBV5-1 to TRBJ1-2; TRBD1 aligns across 10 bases. This CDR3 comprises 15 residues. Trimming cost V 0 bases and J 1 base; bases outside gene matches: 0. The germline V gene has CDR1 SGHRS and CDR2 YFSETQ. The CDR3 is CASSLGTGGNYGYTF. The CDR3 nucleotides read TGCGCCAGCAGCTTGGGGACAGGGGGTAACTATGGCTACACCTTC. The full variable domain, in which reference TRBV5-1 and TRBJ1-2 provide the parts outside the CDR3, is KAGVTQTPRYLIKTRGQQVTLSCSPISGHRSVSWYQQTPGQGLQFLFEYFSETQRNKGNFPGRFSGRQFSNSRSEMNVSTLELGDSALYLCASSLGTGGNYGYTFGSGTRLTVV.

In its sample, this clone was seen a few times. The rearrangement uses TRBV7-3 and TRBJ2-2; a possible D gene is TRBD2 (5 bases). V shed 2 bases and J shed 7 bases, with 17 bases lying between them. The CDR3 length is 16 residues. The germline CDR1 and CDR2 sequences are SGHTA and FQGTGA. CDR3 in DNA: TGTGCCAGCAGCTTATTATCTCACGGGAAGGGCGGGGAGCTGTTTTTT. It is translated as CASSLLSHGKGGELFF.

The chain has TRBV7-2 and TRBJ2-3; D ambiguous. CDR3 length: 13 residues. Between the trimmed V and J ends, which lost 2 bases and 5 bases, there was a span of 8 bases. CDR1 and CDR2 (germline): SGHTA, FQGNSA. The CDR3 coding sequence is TGTGCCAGCAGCTTACCCCTTAAAGATACGCAGTATTTT. Translating gives CASSLPLKDTQYF.

This clone was seen only a few times. V gene TRBV19 combines with J gene TRBJ2-2, with D tentatively TRBD1 (6 bases). The germline gives CDR1 LNHDA, CDR2 SQIVND (reference sequence). The CDR3 length is 15 residues. V lost 5 bases and J lost 4, with 14 bases in between. CDR3 residues: CASSSRDTGTGELFF. DNA of the CDR3: TGTGCCAGTAGTTCCCGGGACACTGGCACCGGGGAGCTGTTTTTT.

The V call is TRBV7-2, the J call TRBJ2-5, with D perhaps matching TRBD1 (5 bases). The CDR3 is 15 amino acids. Germline V gives CDR1 SGHTA, CDR2 FQGNSA. Trimming stripped 0 bases from V and 0 bases from J, with 8 bases between. The CDR3 DNA is TGTGCCAGCAGCTTAGCGCGACAGTACCAAGAGACCCAGTACTTC. Translation gives CASSLARQYQETQYF.

This chain uses TRBV28 with TRBJ2-5; TRBD2 aligns across 10 bases. The CDR3 length is 13 residues. V lost 2 bases to trimming and J lost 7 bases; unmatched junction nucleotides: 1. CDR1 is MDHEN and CDR2 is SYDVKM in the germline V gene. CDR3 loop: CASSLPSGGTQYF. The CDR3 coding sequence is TGTGCCAGCAGTTTACCTAGCGGGGGGACCCAGTACTTC.

V is TRBV25-1 and J is TRBJ2-7, with 7 bases identical to TRBD1. CDR1 is MGHDK and CDR2 is SYGVNS in the germline V gene. The CDR3 loop spans 14 amino acids. V was pared by 4 bases and J by 4 bases, with 7 bases of the junction left unmatched. Here the CDR3 reads CASSGGGEVYEQYF. The CDR3 DNA follows: TGTGCCAGCAGTGGAGGGGGCGAGGTGTACGAGCAGTACTTC.

This rearrangement joins TRBV11-1 to TRBJ2-7, with D maybe TRBD1 (6 bases). The CDR3 is 11 residues long. V was shortened by 5 bases and J by 9 bases, with 11 bases between the two germline ends. From germline, CDR1 is SGHAT and CDR2 FQDESV (reference sequence). CDR3 region: CASSLDRMQYF. For the CDR3, the DNA is TGTGCCAGCAGCCTGGACAGAATGCAGTACTTC.

The chain couples TRBV7-6 to TRBJ2-2, with D perhaps matching TRBD1 (5 bases). The CDR3 runs to 14 residues. The V gene lost 5 bases and the J gene lost 1 base, with 8 bases spanning the gap. Germline V gene data show CDR1 as SGHVS and CDR2 as FNYEAQ. The CDR3 nucleotides read TGTGCCAGCAGCCGCAGGGTGAACACCGGGGAGCTGTTTTTT. Residues: CASSRRVNTGELFF.

With respect to this clone: A far larger clone is one nucleotide away, so this likely arose from a read error. The same CDR3 is also encoded by other DNA sequences in this sample. This chain links TRBV5-6 with TRBJ1-2; D might be TRBD1 (5 bases). The V gene's germline CDR1 is SGHDT and CDR2 YYEEEE. CDR3 length equals 15 residues. Written as DNA, the CDR3 is TGTGCCAGCAGTTTGGCCGACAGTTACCACTATGGCTACACCTTC. Its protein is CASSLADSYHYGYTF. The full variable domain, its missing parts supplied by reference TRBV5-6 and TRBJ1-2, is DAGVTQSPTHLIKTRGQQVTLRCSPKSGHDTVSWYQQALGQGPQFIFQYYEEEERQRGNFPDRFSGHQFPNYSSELNVNALLLGDSALYLCASSLADSYHYGYTFGSGTRLTVV.

The V gene is TRBV28, the J gene TRBJ2-1; the match to TRBD2 covers 7 bases. CDR3 length: 16 amino acids. V was pared by 5 bases and J by 8 bases, with 15 bases of the junction left unmatched. CDR1 and CDR2 from the germline V gene are MDHEN and SYDVKM. CDR3 residues: CASSPGTKFPSHEQFF. In nucleotides, the CDR3 is TGTGCCAGCAGTCCCGGGACTAAGTTCCCCTCTCATGAGCAGTTCTTC.

V gene TRBV19 combines with J gene TRBJ1-2; TRBD1 might be the D (6 bases). Germline CDR1 and CDR2: LNHDA and SQIVND (reference sequence). The CDR3 runs 14 residues. V dropped 3 bases and J dropped 4 bases, with 12 bases sitting between them. Here the CDR3 reads CASSIQQGSYGYTF. CDR3 sequence (DNA): TGTGCCAGTAGTATCCAACAGGGAAGCTATGGCTACACCTTC.

This chain's CDR3 is CASSNSNQPQHF. In DNA, the CDR3 is TGTGCCAGCAGCAATAGCAATCAGCCCCAGCATTTT. The chain joins TRBV7-9 to TRBJ1-5; D uncertain. Germline CDR1 is SEHNR and CDR2 is FQNEAQ (reference sequence). The V end lost 5 bases, the J end lost 0 bases, and 2 bases lay between the germline ends. This CDR3 region has 12 residues.

This clone occurred a few times. The chain recombines TRBV5-1 with TRBJ2-7; the D is unclear. CDR3 size: 14 residues. Trimming shortened V by 3 bases and J by 0 bases, and 10 bases separated the two germline ends. Germline lookup yields CDR1 SGHRS and CDR2 YFSETQ. CDR3 region: CASSSGLVSYEQYF. The CDR3 coding sequence is TGCGCCAGCAGCTCCGGGTTGGTCTCCTACGAGCAGTACTTC.

The rearrangement uses TRBV5-4 and TRBJ2-7, with D maybe TRBD1 (7 bases). CDR1 and CDR2 (germline): SGHNT, YYREEE (reference sequence). V was cut by 4 bases and J by 4 bases, with 21 bases left in between. CDR3 length: 16 residues. The CDR3 DNA sequence: TGTGCCAGCAGCCGCGGAGGGGGCCGACCATCTTACGAGCAGTACTTC. Protein sequence: CASSRGGGRPSYEQYF. Based on the CDR3 plus reference TRBV5-4 and TRBJ2-7, the full variable domain is ETGVTQSPTHLIKTRGQQVTLRCSSQSGHNTVSWYQQALGQGPQFIFQYYREEENGRGNFPPRFSGLQFPNYSSELNVNALELDDSALYLCASSRGGGRPSYEQYFGPGTRLTVT.

With regard to this clone: This same CDR3 is encoded by further DNA sequences in the sample. The V call is TRBV11-2, the J call TRBJ1-4, with 7 bases identical to TRBD1. The CDR3 is 15 amino acids. Germline values: CDR1 SGHAT, CDR2 FQNNGV. V shed 5 bases, J shed 1 base, and the junction held 4 bases outside the gene matches. The CDR3 protein is CASSPRQGTNEKLFF. The CDR3 nucleotides are TGTGCCAGCAGCCCACGACAGGGAACTAATGAAAAACTGTTTTTT.

This clone was counted once. This chain links TRBV7-8 with TRBJ2-5; D not certain. V was cut by 1 base and J by 4 bases, with 4 bases left in between. CDR3 length: 12 residues. Germline V gene data show CDR1 as SGHVS and CDR2 as FQNEAQ. The CDR3 region is CASSLVGETQYF. DNA for the CDR3: TGTGCCAGCAGCTTAGTGGGAGAGACCCAGTACTTC.

The J gene is TRBJ2-7, the V gene TRBV7-9; TRBD2 agrees at 12 bases. The J segment lost 5 bases and the V segment lost 3 bases, leaving 2 bases of the junction unmatched. The CDR3 is made up of 14 amino acids. CDR1 is SEHNR and CDR2 is FQNEAQ in the germline V gene (reference sequence). DNA of the CDR3: TGTGCCAGCAGCTTCAGACTAGCGGGAGACGAGCAGTACTTC. This sequence encodes CASSFRLAGDEQYF.

The rearrangement uses TRBV11-2 and TRBJ2-3; D may be TRBD2 (5 bases). Between the trimmed V and J ends, which lost 3 bases and 0 bases, there was a span of 10 bases. The CDR3 covers 15 residues. The germline gives CDR1 SGHAT, CDR2 FQNNGV. The DNA of the CDR3 is TGTGCCAGCAGCTTCTCCGGGAAAAGCACAGATACGCAGTATTTT. Its protein product is CASSFSGKSTDTQYF. Full variable domain (missing parts from reference TRBV11-2 and TRBJ2-3): EAGVAQSPRYKIIEKRQSVAFWCNPISGHATLYWYQQILGQGPKLLIQFQNNGVVDDSQLPKDRFSAERLKGVDSTLKIQPAKLEDSAVYLCASSFSGKSTDTQYFGPGTRLTVL.

For this clone: Since a much larger clone is just one base distant, this may be a read error. Within the sample, other DNA sequences also encode this same CDR3. The chain joins TRBV9 to TRBJ2-1; TRBD2 matches 7 bases. V lost 0 bases to trimming and J lost 2 bases; unmatched junction nucleotides: 2. Germline values: CDR1 SGDLS, CDR2 YYNGEE. The CDR3 is 15 amino acids. The CDR3 DNA follows: TGTGCCAGCAGCGTAGGAGCGGGGACCTACAATGAGCAGTTCTTC. This gives the protein CASSVGAGTYNEQFF.

The rearrangement uses TRBV28 and TRBJ2-7; D tentatively reads TRBD1 or TRBD2 (5 bases each). CDR3 length: 14 residues. Trimming took off 10 bases at V and 2 bases at J, with 18 bases between the two ends. Germline CDR1 is MDHEN and CDR2 is SYDVKM. The CDR3 sequence is CATCGTPHTYEQYF. For the CDR3, the DNA is TGTGCCACCTGTGGGACCCCACATACCTACGAGCAGTACTTC.